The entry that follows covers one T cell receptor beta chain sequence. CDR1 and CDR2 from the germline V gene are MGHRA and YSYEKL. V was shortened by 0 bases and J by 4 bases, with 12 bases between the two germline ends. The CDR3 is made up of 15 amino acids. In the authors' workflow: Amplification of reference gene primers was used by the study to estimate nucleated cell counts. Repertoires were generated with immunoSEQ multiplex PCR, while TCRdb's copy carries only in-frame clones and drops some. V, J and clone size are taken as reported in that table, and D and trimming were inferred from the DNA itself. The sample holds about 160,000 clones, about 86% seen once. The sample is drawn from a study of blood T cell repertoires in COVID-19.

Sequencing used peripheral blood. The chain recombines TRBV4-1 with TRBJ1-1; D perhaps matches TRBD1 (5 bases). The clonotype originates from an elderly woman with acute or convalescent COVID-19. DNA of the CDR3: TGCGCCAGCAGCCAAGATATGGGGGAGGCCACTGAAGCTTTCTTT. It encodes CASSQDMGEATEAFF.